Here is one TCR beta chain with its context. What it binds is not known. Authors of the study amplified TCR beta CDR3 regions from RNA transcripts. First-round RT-PCR targeting the TCR CDR3 was performed with the HTBI primer set. Using its own MiXCR run on the multiplex PCR reads, TCRdb lists one record per CDR3 protein. The data contain 370,000 or so distinct CDR3 sequences, 20% to 25% of them singletons. This sample stems from a study of T cells in Graves' hyperthyroidism and ophthalmopathy. The V end was cut by 1 base, the J end by 8 bases, with 18 bases between. In germline, CDR1 is DFQATT, CDR2 SNEGSKA (reference sequence). CDR3 size: 15 residues. Study findings and constraints: Blood samples included most of the expanded thyroid clonotypes exceeding 0.001. Ophthalmopathy got predicted by the model a median about six months before its onset.

Researchers defined stable Graves' hyperthyroidism as no ophthalmopathy progression within 18 months. The sample was blood. The V and J genes are TRBV20-1 and TRBJ2-1; perhaps TRBD2 as D (6 bases). The receptor's source is a man aged 50 to 59 with Graves' hyperthyroidism. As DNA, the CDR3 is TGCAGTGCTAGAGGGGGGGAGACTAGTTGGCATGAGCAGTTCTTC. It encodes CSARGGETSWHEQFF.